The subject of this entry is one T cell receptor beta chain. The CDR3 consists of 16 residues. CDR1 is MDHEN, CDR2 SYDVKM, per germline. The V segment lost 3 bases and the J segment 6 bases; nucleotides outside the gene matches: 11. This record comes from a study of blood T cell repertoires in COVID-19. Overall study context: Sites in the United States, Italy and Spain provided acute and convalescent COVID-19 samples. PBMCs, B-cell-depleted T cells, or T cells were the source of the cDNA or gDNA that made up the material.

Original processing notes: Amplifying reference gene primers gave estimates of nucleated cell counts. Assay used: immunoSEQ multiplex PCR; TCRdb lists only in-frame clones, some missing. D and trimming come from the DNA, and the V and J calls and clone size come from that table. The sample carries over 200,000 clones, about 90% recorded once. Sequenced input: peripheral blood. The TCR was taken from a man in his forties with active or convalescent COVID-19. V is TRBV28 and J is TRBJ2-5; 9 nucleotides line up with TRBD1. The CDR3 bases are TGTGCCAGCAGTTTGTCCGGGACAGGGCGCGGGAAGACCCAGTACTTC. Its translation: CASSLSGTGRGKTQYF.